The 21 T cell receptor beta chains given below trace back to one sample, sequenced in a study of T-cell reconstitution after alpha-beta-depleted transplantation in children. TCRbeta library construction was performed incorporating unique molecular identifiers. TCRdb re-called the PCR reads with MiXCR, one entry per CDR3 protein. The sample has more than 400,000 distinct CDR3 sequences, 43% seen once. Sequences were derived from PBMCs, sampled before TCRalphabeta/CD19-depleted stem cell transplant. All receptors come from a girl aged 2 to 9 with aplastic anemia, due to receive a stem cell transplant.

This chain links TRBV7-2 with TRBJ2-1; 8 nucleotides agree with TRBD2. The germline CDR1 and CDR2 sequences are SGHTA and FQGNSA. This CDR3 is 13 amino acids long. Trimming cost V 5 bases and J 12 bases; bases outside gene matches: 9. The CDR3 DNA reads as TGTGCCAGCAGCCCCCGAACAGCGGGGGCGCAGTTCTTC. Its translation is CASSPRTAGAQFF.

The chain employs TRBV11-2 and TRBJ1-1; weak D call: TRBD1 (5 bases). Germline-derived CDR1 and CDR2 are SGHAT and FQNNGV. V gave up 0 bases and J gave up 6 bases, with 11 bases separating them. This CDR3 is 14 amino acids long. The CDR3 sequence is CASSLDGAVAEAFF. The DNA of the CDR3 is TGTGCCAGCAGCTTAGACGGGGCGGTGGCTGAAGCTTTCTTT.

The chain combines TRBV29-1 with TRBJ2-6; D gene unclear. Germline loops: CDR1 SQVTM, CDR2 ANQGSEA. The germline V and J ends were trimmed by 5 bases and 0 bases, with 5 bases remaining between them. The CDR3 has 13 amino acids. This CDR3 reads CSVYVSGANVLTF. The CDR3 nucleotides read TGCAGCGTTTACGTCTCTGGGGCCAACGTCCTGACTTTC. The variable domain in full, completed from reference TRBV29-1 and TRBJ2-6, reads SAVISQKPSRDICQRGTSLTIQCQVDSQVTMMFWYRQQPGQSLTLIATANQGSEATYESGFVIDKFPISRPNLTFSTLTVSNMSPEDSSIYLCSVYVSGANVLTFGAGSRLTVL.

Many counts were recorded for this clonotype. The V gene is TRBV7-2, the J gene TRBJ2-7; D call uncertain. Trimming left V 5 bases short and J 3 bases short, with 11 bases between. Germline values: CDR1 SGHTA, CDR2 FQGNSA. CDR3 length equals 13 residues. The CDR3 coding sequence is TGTGCCAGCAGCCAGTCGACTGGCTACGAGCAGTACTTC. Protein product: CASSQSTGYEQYF.

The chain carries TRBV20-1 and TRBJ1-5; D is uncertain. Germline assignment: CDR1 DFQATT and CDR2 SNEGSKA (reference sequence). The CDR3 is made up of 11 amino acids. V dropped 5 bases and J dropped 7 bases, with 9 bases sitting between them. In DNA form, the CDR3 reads TGCAGTGCTGAGGAGGGCCAGCCCCAGCATTTT. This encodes CSAEEGQPQHF.

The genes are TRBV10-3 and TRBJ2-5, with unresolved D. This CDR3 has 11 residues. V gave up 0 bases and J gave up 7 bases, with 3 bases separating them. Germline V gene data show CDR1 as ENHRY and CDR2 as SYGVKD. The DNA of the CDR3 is TGTGCCATCAGTGAGTCGGGGACCCAGTACTTC. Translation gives CAISESGTQYF.

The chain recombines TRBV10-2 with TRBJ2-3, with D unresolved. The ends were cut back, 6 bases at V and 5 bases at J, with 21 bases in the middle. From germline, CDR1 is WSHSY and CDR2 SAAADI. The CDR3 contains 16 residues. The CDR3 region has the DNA TGCGCCAGCAGGGGCCCTTCTCGGTCCCGGATAGATACGCAGTATTTT. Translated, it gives CASRGPSRSRIDTQYF.

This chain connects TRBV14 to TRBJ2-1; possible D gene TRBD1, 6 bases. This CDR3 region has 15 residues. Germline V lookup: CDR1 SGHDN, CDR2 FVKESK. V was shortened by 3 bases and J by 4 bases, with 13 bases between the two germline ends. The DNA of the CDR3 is TGTGCCAGCAGCCAGACGACAGGACCATACAATGAGCAGTTCTTC. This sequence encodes CASSQTTGPYNEQFF.

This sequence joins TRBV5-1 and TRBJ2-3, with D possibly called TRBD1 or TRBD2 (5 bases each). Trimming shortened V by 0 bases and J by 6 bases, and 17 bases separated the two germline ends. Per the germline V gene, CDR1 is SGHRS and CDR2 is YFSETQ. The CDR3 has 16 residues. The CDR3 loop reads CASSLGPVGEFDTQYF. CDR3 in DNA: TGCGCCAGCAGCTTGGGACCGGTAGGGGAGTTTGATACGCAGTATTTT.

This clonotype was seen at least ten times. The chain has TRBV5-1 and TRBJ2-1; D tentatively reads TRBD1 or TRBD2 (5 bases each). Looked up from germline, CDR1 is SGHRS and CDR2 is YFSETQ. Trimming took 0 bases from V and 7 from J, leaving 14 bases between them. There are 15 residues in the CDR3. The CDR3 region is CASSLGWGTSNEQFF. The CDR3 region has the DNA TGCGCCAGCAGCTTGGGGTGGGGGACCTCAAATGAGCAGTTCTTC. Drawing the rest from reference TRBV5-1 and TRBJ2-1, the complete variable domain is KAGVTQTPRYLIKTRGQQVTLSCSPISGHRSVSWYQQTPGQGLQFLFEYFSETQRNKGNFPGRFSGRQFSNSRSEMNVSTLELGDSALYLCASSLGWGTSNEQFFGPGTRLTVL.

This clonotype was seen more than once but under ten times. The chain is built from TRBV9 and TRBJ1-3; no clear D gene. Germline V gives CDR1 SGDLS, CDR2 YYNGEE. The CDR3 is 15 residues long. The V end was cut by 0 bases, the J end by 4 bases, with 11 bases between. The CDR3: CASSVDRRFGNTIYF. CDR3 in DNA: TGTGCCAGCAGCGTAGATCGCAGGTTCGGAAACACCATATATTTT.

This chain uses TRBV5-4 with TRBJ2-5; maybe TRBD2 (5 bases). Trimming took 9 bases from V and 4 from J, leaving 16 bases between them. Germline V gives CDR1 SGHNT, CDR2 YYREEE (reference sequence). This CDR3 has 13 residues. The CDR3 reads CANSPAGGETQYF. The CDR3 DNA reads TGTGCCAACTCCCCCGCGGGCGGAGAGACCCAGTACTTC.

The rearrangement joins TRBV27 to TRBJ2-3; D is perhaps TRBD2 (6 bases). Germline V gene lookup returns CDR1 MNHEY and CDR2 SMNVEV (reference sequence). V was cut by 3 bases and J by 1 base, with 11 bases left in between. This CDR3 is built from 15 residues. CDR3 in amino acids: CASSFWGLGTDTQYF. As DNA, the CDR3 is TGTGCCAGCAGTTTTTGGGGACTCGGCACAGATACGCAGTATTTT.

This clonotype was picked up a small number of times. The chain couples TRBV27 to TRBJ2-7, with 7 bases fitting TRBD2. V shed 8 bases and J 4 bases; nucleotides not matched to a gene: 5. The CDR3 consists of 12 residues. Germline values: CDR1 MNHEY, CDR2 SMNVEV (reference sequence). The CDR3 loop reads CASVGGDYEQYF. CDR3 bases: TGTGCCAGCGTTGGGGGGGATTACGAGCAGTACTTC.

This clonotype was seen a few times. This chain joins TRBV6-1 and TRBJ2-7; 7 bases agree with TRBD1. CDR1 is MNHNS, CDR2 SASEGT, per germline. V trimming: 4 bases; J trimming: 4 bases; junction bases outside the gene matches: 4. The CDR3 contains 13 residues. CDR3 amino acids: CASSVQGDYEQYF. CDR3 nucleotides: TGTGCCAGCAGTGTCCAGGGGGATTACGAGCAGTACTTC.

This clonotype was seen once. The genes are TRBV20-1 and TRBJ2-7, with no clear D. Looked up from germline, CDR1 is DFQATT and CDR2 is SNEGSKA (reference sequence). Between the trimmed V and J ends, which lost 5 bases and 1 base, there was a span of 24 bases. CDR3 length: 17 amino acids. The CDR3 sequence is CSAPPFDPRTVSYEQYF. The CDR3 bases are TGCAGTGCTCCCCCCTTCGACCCTCGTACTGTTTCCTACGAGCAGTACTTC.

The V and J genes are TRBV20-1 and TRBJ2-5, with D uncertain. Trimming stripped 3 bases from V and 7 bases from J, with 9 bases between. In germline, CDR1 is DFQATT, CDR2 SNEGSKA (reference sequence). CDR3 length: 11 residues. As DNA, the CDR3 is TGCAGTGCTAGGGGAAGCGTGACCCAGTACTTC. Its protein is CSARGSVTQYF.

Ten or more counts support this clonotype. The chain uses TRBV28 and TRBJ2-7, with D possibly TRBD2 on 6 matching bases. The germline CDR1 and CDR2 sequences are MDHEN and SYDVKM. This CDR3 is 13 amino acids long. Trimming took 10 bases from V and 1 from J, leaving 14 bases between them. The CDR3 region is CATLRDSSYEQYF. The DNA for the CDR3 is TGTGCCACCCTCCGGGACTCTTCCTACGAGCAGTACTTC.

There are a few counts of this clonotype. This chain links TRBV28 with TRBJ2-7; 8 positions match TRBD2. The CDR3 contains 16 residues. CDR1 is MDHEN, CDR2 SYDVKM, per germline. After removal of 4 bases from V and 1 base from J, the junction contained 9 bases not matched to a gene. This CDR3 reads CASSSAGDPISYEQYF. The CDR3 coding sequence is TGTGCCAGCAGTTCAGCGGGAGACCCGATTTCCTACGAGCAGTACTTC.

CDR3: CASSAAQGLTEAFF. The CDR3 coding sequence is TGCGCCAGCAGCGCCGCCCAGGGGCTCACTGAAGCTTTCTTT. The chain employs TRBV5-1 and TRBJ1-1; D may be TRBD1 (6 bases). This CDR3 has 14 residues. Trimming pared 4 bases from V and 4 bases from J, leaving 14 bases between. The germline gives CDR1 SGHRS, CDR2 YFSETQ.

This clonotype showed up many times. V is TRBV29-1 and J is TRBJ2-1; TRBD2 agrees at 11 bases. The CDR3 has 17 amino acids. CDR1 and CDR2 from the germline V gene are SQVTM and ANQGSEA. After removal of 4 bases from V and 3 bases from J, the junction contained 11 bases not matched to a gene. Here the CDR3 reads CSVGGTSGRVGYNEQFF. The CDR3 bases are TGCAGCGTTGGAGGGACTAGCGGACGAGTTGGCTACAATGAGCAGTTCTTC.